This record looks at one T cell receptor (beta chain) sequence and its context. The sample originates from a study of blood T cells in healthy people across ages. Germline V gene sequence: CDR1 SGDLS, CDR2 YYNGEE. This CDR3 has 16 residues. V lost 4 bases to trimming and J lost 4 bases; unmatched junction nucleotides: 11. For the second PCR, which ran for 7 to 11 cycles, a sample-barcoded 5' primer and a J-beta primer mix were used. TCRdb processed the 5' RACE reads anew with MiXCR; each CDR3 protein has one entry. The sample shows roughly 680,000 distinct CDR3 sequences, 45% to 50% of them seen only once.

The sequenced sample consisted of blood. This receptor was obtained from a woman aged 60-70 years in good health. This chain uses TRBV9 with TRBJ2-7; 10 bases line up with TRBD1. The CDR3 protein is CASSPIGTGDRYEQYF. The CDR3 coding sequence is TGTGCCAGCAGCCCAATCGGGACAGGGGATCGATACGAGCAGTACTTC.